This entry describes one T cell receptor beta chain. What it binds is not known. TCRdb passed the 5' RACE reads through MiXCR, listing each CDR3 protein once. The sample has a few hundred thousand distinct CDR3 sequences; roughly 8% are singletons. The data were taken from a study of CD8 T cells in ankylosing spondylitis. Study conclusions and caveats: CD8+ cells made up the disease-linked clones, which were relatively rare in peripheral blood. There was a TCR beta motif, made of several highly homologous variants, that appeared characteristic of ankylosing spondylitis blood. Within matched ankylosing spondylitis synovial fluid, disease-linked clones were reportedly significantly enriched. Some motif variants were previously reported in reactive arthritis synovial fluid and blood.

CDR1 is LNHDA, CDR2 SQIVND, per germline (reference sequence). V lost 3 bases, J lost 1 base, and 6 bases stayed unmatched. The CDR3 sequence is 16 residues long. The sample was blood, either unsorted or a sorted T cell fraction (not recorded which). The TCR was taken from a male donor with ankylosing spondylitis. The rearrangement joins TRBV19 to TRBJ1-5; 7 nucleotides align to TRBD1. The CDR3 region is CASSIHRGLSNQPQHF. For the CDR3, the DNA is TGTGCCAGTAGTATCCACAGGGGATTGAGCAATCAGCCCCAGCATTTT.